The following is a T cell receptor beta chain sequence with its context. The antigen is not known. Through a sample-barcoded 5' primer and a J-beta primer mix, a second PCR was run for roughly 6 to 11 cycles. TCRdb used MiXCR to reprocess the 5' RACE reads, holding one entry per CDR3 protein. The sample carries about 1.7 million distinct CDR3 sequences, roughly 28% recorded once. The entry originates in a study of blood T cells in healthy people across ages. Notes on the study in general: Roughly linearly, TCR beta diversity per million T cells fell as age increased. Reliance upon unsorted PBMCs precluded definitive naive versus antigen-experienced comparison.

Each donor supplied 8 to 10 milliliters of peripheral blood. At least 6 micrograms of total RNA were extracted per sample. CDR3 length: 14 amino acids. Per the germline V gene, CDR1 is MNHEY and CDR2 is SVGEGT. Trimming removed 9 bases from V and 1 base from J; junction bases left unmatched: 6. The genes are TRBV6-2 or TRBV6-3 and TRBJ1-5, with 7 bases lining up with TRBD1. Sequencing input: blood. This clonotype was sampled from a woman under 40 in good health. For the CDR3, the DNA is TGTGCCAGTCAGGGGGGAAGGAGCAATCAGCCCCAGCATTTT. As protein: CASQGGRSNQPQHF.